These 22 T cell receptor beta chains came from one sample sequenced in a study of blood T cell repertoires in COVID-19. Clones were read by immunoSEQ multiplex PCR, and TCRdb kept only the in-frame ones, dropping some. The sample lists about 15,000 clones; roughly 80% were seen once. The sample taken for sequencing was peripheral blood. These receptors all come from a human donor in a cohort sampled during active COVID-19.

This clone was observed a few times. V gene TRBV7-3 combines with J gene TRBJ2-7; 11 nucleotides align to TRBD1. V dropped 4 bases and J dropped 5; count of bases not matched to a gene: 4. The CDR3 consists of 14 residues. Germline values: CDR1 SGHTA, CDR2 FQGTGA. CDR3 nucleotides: TGTGCCAGCAGCTACGGGACAGGGGGTCACGAGCAGTACTTC. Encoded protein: CASSYGTGGHEQYF.

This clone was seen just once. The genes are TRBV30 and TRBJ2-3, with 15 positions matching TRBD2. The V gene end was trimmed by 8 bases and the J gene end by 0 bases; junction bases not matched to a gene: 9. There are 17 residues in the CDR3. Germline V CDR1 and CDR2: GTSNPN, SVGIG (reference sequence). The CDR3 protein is CAGGGLAGGYSTDTQYF. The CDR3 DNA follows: TGTGCCGGAGGAGGACTAGCGGGGGGGTACAGCACAGATACGCAGTATTTT. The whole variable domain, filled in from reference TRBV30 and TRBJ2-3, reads SQTIHQWPATLVQPVGSPLSLECTVEGTSNPNLYWYRQAAGRGLQLLFYSVGIGQISSEVPQNLSASRPQDRQFILSSKKLLLSDSGFYLCAGGGLAGGYSTDTQYFGPGTRLTVL.

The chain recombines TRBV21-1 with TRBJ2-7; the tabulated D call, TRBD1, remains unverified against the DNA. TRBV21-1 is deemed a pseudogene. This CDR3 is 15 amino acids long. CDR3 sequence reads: CASSKRKTGNYEQYF. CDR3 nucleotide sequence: TGTGCCAGCAGCAAACGAAAGACAGGGAACTACGAGCAGTACTTC.

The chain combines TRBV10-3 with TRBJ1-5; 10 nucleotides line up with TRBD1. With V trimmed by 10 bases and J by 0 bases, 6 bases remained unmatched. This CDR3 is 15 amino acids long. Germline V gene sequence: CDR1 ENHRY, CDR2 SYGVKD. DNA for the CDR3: TGTGCCACAAAGACAGGGGGCAATAGCAATCAGCCCCAGCATTTT. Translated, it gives CATKTGGNSNQPQHF.

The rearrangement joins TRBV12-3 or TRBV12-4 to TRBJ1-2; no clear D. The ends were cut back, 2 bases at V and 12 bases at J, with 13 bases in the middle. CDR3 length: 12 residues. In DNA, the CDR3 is TGTGCCAGCAGTTTACCGATGGGCCAGAACACCTTC. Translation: CASSLPMGQNTF.

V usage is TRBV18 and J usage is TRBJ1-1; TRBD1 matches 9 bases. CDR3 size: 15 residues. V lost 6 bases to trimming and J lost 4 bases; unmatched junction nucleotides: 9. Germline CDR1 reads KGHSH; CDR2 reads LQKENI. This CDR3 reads CASSPGTGSVTEAFF. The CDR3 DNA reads TGTGCCAGCTCGCCCGGGACAGGGTCGGTCACTGAAGCTTTCTTT.

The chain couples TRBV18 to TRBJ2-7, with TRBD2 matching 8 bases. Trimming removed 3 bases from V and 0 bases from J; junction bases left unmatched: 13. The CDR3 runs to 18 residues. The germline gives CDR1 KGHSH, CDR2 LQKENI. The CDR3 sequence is CASSPPWGKGTSSYEQYF. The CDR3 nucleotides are TGTGCCAGCTCACCCCCGTGGGGAAAGGGGACTAGCTCCTACGAGCAGTACTTC.

This CDR3 reads CSVEISGTRTDEQYF. The CDR3, as DNA: TGCAGCGTTGAAATATCCGGGACTAGAACAGACGAGCAGTACTTC. This rearrangement joins TRBV29-1 to TRBJ2-7; 8 positions agree with TRBD2. The CDR3 consists of 15 residues. Germline assignment: CDR1 SQVTM and CDR2 ANQGSEA. V was clipped by 2 bases and J by 5 bases; unmatched bases: 11.

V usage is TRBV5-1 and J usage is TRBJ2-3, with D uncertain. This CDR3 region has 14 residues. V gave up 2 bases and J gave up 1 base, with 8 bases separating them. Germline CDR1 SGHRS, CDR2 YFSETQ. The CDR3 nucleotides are TGCGCCAGCAGCTTTGGGCCAGGCACAGATACGCAGTATTTT. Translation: CASSFGPGTDTQYF.

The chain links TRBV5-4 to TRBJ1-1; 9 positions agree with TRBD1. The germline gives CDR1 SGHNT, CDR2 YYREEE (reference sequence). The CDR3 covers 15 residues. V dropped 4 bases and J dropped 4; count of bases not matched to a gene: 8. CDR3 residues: CASSPGQGMVTEAFF. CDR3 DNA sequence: TGTGCCAGCAGCCCGGGACAGGGTATGGTCACTGAAGCTTTCTTT.

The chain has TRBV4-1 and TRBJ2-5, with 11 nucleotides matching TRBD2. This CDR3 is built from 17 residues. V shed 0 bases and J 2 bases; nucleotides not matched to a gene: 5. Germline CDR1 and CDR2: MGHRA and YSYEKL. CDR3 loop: CASSQDRGLAEQETQYF. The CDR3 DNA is TGCGCCAGCAGCCAAGATCGGGGACTAGCGGAACAAGAGACCCAGTACTTC.

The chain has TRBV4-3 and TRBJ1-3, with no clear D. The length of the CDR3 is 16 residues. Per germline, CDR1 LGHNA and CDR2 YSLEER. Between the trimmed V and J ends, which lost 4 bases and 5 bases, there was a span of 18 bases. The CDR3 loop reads CASSPDLQVRRNTIYF. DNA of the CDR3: TGCGCCAGCAGCCCGGACTTACAAGTTAGGAGAAACACCATATATTTT.

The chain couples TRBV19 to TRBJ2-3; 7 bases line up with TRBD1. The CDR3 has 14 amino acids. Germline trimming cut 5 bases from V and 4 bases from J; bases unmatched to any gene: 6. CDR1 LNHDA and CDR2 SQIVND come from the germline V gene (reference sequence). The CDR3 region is CASSLGTVSDTQYF. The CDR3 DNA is TGTGCCAGTAGTCTGGGGACAGTCTCAGATACGCAGTATTTT.

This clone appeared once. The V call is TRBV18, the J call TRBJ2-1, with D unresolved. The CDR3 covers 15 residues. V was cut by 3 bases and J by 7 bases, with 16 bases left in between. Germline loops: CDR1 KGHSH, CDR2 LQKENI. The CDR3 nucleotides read TGTGCCAGCTCACCGGAACATTTACCCGGGAATGAGCAGTTCTTC. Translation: CASSPEHLPGNEQFF.

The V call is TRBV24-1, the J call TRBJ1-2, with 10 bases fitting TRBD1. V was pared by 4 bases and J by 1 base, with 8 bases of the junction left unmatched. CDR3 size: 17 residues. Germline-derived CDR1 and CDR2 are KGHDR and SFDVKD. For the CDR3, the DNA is TGTGCCACCAGTGACCCGACTGGGACAGGGGTTAACTATGGCTACACCTTC. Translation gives CATSDPTGTGVNYGYTF.

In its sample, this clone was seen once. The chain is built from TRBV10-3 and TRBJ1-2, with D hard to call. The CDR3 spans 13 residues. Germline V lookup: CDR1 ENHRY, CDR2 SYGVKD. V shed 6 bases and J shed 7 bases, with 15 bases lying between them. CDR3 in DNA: TGTGCCATCAGCGCTACGGGATACTCTGGCTACACCTTC. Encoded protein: CAISATGYSGYTF.

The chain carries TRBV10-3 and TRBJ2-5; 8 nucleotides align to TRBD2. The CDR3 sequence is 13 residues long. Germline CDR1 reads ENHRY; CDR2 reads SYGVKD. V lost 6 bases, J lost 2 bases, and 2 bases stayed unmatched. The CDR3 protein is CAIRPSGQETQYF. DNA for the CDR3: TGTGCCATCAGACCTAGCGGGCAAGAGACCCAGTACTTC.

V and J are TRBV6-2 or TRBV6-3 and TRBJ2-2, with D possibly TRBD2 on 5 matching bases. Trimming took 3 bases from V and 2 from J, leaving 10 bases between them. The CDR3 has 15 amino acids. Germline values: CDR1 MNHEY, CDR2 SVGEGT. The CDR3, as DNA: TGTGCCAGCAGTTATCTACGGGGAAACACCGGGGAGCTGTTTTTT. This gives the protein CASSYLRGNTGELFF.

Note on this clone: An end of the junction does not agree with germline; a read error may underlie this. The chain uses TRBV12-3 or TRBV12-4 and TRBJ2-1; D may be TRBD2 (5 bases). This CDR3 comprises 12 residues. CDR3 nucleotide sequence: TGTGCCAGCAGCCTAGCTCCAAATGGGCAGTTCTTC. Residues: CASSLAPNGQFF.

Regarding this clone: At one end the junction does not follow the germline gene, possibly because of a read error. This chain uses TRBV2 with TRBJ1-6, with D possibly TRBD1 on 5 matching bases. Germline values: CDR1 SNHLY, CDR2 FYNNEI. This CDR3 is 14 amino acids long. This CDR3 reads CASREGALNSPLHF. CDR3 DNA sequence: TGTGCCAGCAGGGAAGGGGCCCTTAATTCACCCCTCCACTTT.

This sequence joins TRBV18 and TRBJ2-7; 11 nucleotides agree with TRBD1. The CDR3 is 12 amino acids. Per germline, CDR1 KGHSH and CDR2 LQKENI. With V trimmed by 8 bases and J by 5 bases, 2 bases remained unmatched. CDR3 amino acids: CASGQGAHEQYF. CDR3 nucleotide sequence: TGTGCCAGCGGACAGGGGGCCCACGAGCAGTACTTC.

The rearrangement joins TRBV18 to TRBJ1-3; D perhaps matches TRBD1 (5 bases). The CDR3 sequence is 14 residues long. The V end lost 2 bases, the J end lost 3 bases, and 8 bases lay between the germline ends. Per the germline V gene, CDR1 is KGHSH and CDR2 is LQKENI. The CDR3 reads CASSPTQGGNTIYF. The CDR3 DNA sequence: TGTGCCAGCTCACCAACGCAGGGTGGAAACACCATATATTTT.